What follows are 5 T cell receptor beta chains derived from one specimen sequenced in a study of shared clonotypes between healthy human individuals. Profiling relied on immunoSEQ multiplex PCR, and the TCRdb table lists in-frame clones only, not all of them. The data show approximately 2,200,000 clones, about 92% seen once. Naive-designated CD8 cells lacked CD45RO, were positively enriched for CCR7, and omitted terminally differentiated effector memory CD45RA+ cells. The sample taken for sequencing was naive CD8+ T cells from PBMCs. These receptors all stem from a man younger than 35 in good health. Some clones in this sample may be carry-over from other donors' samples.

The chain joins TRBV19 to TRBJ1-5; D is perhaps TRBD1 (5 bases). Germline CDR1 and CDR2: LNHDA and SQIVND (reference sequence). V lost 5 bases and J lost 9, with 20 bases in between. The CDR3 consists of 15 residues. This CDR3 is CASSAGAGGVRPQHF. The CDR3 DNA is TGTGCCAGTAGTGCCGGGGCCGGGGGGGTTCGGCCCCAGCATTTT.

DNA for the CDR3: TGTGCCAGCAGTTTCTTAGGCAGACCCACCGGGGAGCTGTTTTTT. Translated, it gives CASSFLGRPTGELFF. This sequence joins TRBV27 and TRBJ2-2, with unresolved D. Per germline, CDR1 MNHEY and CDR2 SMNVEV (reference sequence). This CDR3 region has 15 residues. V gave up 3 bases and J gave up 4 bases, with 12 bases separating them.

V gene TRBV28 combines with J gene TRBJ2-7; 15 bases agree with TRBD2. The CDR3 loop spans 18 amino acids. Germline CDR1 reads MDHEN; CDR2 reads SYDVKM. V lost 3 bases, J lost 3 bases, and 9 bases stayed unmatched. CDR3 in amino acids: CASSFEPGLAGGVYEQYF. In DNA, the CDR3 is TGTGCCAGCAGTTTTGAACCGGGACTAGCGGGAGGAGTCTACGAGCAGTACTTC.

This CDR3 reads CASSAGLALTYEQYF. In DNA form, the CDR3 reads TGTGCCAGCAGCGCGGGACTAGCGCTTACCTACGAGCAGTACTTC. The genes are TRBV9 and TRBJ2-7; 10 bases match TRBD2. The CDR3 runs to 15 residues. Germline loops: CDR1 SGDLS, CDR2 YYNGEE. J was trimmed by 2 bases and V by 3 bases; bases with no gene match: 5.

This chain's CDR3 is CASSLGTGPSPRYGYTF. In DNA, the CDR3 is TGTGCCAGCAGCCTCGGGACAGGCCCCTCTCCACGATATGGCTACACCTTC. V gene TRBV7-6 combines with J gene TRBJ1-2; 8 nucleotides agree with TRBD1. This CDR3 is 17 amino acids long. The germline CDR1 and CDR2 sequences are SGHVS and FNYEAQ. With V trimmed by 5 bases and J by 5 bases, 16 bases remained unmatched.